Listed here is a single T cell receptor beta chain. This entry is derived from a study of blood T cell repertoires in COVID-19. In the study overall: Samples came from the United States, Italy and Spain, spanning acute and convalescent COVID-19. PBMCs, B-cell-depleted T cells, or T cells were the source of the cDNA or gDNA that made up the material.

The CDR3 is made up of 15 amino acids. Looked up from germline, CDR1 is LNHDA and CDR2 is SQIVND (reference sequence). The junction had 6 bases not matched to a gene; V was cut back by 2 bases and J by 6 bases. Method: immunoSEQ multiplex PCR; TCRdb's copy keeps in-frame clones and lacks some. Seen here are approximately 290,000 clones, more than 65% observed once, and the top ten hold 15% to 18%. The receptor comes from a person between 70 and 80 years old with COVID-19, enrolled during active disease. Sample: peripheral blood. The V gene is TRBV19, the J gene TRBJ2-1; TRBD1 matches at 8 bases. The CDR3 reads CASSILSGGPNEQFF. The CDR3 DNA reads as TGTGCCAGTAGTATATTATCAGGGGGCCCCAATGAGCAGTTCTTC.